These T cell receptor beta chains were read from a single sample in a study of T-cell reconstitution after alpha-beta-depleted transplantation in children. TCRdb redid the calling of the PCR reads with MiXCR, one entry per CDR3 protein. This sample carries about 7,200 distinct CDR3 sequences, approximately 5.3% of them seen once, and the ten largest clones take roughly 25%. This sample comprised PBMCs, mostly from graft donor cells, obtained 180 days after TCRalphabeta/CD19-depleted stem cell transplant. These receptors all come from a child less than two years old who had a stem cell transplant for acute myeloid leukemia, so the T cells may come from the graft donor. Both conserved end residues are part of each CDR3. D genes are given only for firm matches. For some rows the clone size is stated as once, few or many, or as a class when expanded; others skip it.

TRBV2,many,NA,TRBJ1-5,CADHRTGNQPQHF,TGTGCCGACCACAGGACCGGCAATCAGCCCCAGCATTTT
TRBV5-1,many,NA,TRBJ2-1,CASSQTVRDGEQFF,TGCGCCAGCAGCCAAACGGTCCGGGATGGCGAGCAGTTCTTC
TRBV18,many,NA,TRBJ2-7,CASARDVRSEQYF,TGTGCCAGCGCCCGGGACGTGCGCTCCGAGCAGTACTTC
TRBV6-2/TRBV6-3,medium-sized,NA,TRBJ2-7,CASSRWSPYEQYF,TGTGCCAGCAGTCGCTGGTCCCCCTACGAGCAGTACTTC
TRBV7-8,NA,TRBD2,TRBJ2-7,CASSPLGREDYEQYF,TGTGCCAGCAGCCCCCTTGGGAGGGAGGACTACGAGCAGTACTTC
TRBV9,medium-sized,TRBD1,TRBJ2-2,CASKSMTGTNTGELFF,TGTGCCAGCAAGAGTATGACAGGGACGAACACCGGGGAGCTGTTTTTT
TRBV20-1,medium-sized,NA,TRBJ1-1,CSAVNTEAFF,TGCAGTGCTGTGAACACTGAAGCTTTCTTT
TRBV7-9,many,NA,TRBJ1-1,CASSREAFF,TGTGCCAGCAGCCGTGAAGCTTTCTTT
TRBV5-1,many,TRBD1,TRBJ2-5,CASATGGTGGETQYF,TGCGCCAGCGCCACCGGCGGGACAGGGGGAGAGACCCAGTACTTC
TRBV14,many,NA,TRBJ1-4,CASSRDCPLKNCFF,NA
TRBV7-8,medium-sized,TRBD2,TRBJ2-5,CASSQRTSGETQYF,TGTGCCAGCAGCCAGAGGACTAGCGGGGAGACCCAGTACTTC
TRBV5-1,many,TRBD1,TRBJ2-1,CASSRDRGNEQFF,TGCGCCAGCAGCAGGGACAGGGGCAATGAGCAGTTCTTC
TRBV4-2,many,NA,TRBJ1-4,CASSQGQPNEKLFF,TGTGCCAGCAGCCAAGGACAGCCTAATGAAAAACTGTTTTTT
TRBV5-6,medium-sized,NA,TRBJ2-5,CASSLKGVQYF,TGTGCCAGCAGCTTAAAGGGAGTCCAGTACTTC
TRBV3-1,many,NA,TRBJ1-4,CASSLGRVGEKLFF,TGTGCCAGCAGCTTGGGCAGGGTGGGTGAAAAACTGTTTTTT
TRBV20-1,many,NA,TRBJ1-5,CSARDYSRNQPQHF,TGCAGTGCTAGAGATTACAGTAGAAATCAGCCCCAGCATTTT
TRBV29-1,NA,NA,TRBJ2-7,CSAEEGDEQYF,TGCAGCGCCGAGGAAGGAGACGAGCAGTACTTC
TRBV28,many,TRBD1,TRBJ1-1,CASSQTGFRETEAFF,TGTGCCAGCAGTCAGACAGGGTTCCGGGAAACTGAAGCTTTCTTT
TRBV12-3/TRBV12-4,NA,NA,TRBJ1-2,CASSQDAYYGYTF,TGTGCCAGCAGCCAAGATGCATACTATGGCTACACCTTC
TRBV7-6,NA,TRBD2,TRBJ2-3,CASSLTSGTGGTQYF,TGTGCCAGCAGCTTAACTAGCGGGACCGGGGGAACGCAGTATTTT
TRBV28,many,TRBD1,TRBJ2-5,CASSWFVGQGSETQYF,TGTGCCAGCAGTTGGTTCGTTGGACAGGGTAGTGAGACCCAGTACTTC
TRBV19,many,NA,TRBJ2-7,CASSTPPYEQYF,TGTGCCAGTTCTACCCCACCGTACGAGCAGTACTTC
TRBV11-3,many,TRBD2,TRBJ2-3,CASSLAGRTDTQYF,TGTGCCAGCAGCTTAGCCGGGAGGACAGATACGCAGTATTTT
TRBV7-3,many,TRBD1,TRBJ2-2,CASSSPGTGADNTGELFF,TGTGCCAGCAGCTCCCCCGGGACAGGGGCCGACAACACCGGGGAGCTGTTTTTT
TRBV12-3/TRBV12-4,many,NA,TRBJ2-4,CASSLRVGGAKNIQYF,TGTGCCAGCAGCCTCCGTGTGGGAGGAGCCAAAAACATTCAGTACTTC
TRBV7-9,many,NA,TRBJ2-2,CASSLRPAITGELFF,TGTGCCAGCAGCTTACGGCCAGCTATCACCGGGGAGCTGTTTTTT
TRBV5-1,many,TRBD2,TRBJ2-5,CASSRSSGREGETQYF,TGCGCCAGCAGCCGATCTAGCGGGAGGGAGGGAGAGACCCAGTACTTC
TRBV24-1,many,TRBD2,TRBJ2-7,CATSDLTSGSEQYF,TGTGCCACCAGTGATTTGACTAGCGGGAGCGAGCAGTACTTC